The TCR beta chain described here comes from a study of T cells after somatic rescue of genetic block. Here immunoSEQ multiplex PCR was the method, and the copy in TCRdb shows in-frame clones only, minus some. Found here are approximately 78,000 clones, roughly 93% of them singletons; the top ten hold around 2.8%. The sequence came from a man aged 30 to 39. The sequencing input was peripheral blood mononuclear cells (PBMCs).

The chain's CDR3 is CASSLRQGTYYGYTF. The CDR3 coding sequence is TGTGCCAGCAGCCTTAGACAGGGGACCTACTATGGCTACACCTTC. J is TRBJ1-2 and V is TRBV6-5; 8 bases line up with TRBD1. The germline V gene encodes CDR1 MNHEY and CDR2 SVGAGI. The V segment lost 6 bases and the J segment 3 bases; nucleotides outside the gene matches: 9. This CDR3 spans 15 amino acids.